This TCR beta chain was profiled in a study of cytotoxic CD8 clonotypes in ibrutinib-treated CLL. Overall study: After a median roughly twelve months on treatment (6 to 36), response samples were drawn.

Regarding this clone: Antigen: not known.

Profiled with immunoSEQ multiplex PCR; TCRdb holds only in-frame clones, not every one. The sample shows some 80,000 clones, about four fifths of them seen only once. General study results and limits: Baseline clonality, higher than in age-matched healthy donors, tracked circulating CD8+ T-cell counts. Higher clonality was seen at ibrutinib response and a return toward baseline at progression.

Germline V gene lookup returns CDR1 ENHRY and CDR2 SYGVKD. The CDR3 sequence is 12 residues long. V was cut by 3 bases and J by 5 bases, with 8 bases left in between. Genomic DNA in an amount of 2 to 2.5 micrograms was extracted from cryopreserved PBMCs and used for the preparation of TCR beta libraries. This clonotype originated in a human donor with chronic lymphocytic leukemia. Sample: PBMCs, taken after 12 months of ibrutinib treatment. The chain combines TRBV10-3 with TRBJ2-7; no reliable D call. The CDR3 sequence is CAISESGHEQYF. The CDR3 coding sequence is TGTGCCATCAGTGAATCTGGCCACGAGCAGTACTTC.